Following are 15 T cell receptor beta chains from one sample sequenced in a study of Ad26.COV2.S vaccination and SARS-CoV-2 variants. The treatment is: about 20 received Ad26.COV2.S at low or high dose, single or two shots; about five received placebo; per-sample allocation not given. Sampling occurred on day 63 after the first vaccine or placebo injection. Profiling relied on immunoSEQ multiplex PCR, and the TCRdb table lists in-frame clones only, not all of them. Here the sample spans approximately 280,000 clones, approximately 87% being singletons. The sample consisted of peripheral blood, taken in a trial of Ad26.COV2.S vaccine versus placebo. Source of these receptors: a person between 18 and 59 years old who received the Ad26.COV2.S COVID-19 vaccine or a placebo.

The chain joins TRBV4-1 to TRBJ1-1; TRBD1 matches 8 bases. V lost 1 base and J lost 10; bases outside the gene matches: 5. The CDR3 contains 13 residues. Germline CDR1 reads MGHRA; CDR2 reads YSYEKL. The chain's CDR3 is CASSQVPTGVAFF. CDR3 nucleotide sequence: TGCGCCAGCAGCCAAGTCCCGACAGGGGTAGCTTTCTTT.

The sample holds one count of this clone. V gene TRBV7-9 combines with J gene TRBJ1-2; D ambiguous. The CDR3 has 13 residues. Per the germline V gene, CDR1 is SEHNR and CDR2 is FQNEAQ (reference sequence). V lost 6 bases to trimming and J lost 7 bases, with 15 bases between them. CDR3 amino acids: CASRPSREGGYTF. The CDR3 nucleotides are TGTGCCAGCAGGCCAAGTCGTGAGGGTGGCTACACCTTC.

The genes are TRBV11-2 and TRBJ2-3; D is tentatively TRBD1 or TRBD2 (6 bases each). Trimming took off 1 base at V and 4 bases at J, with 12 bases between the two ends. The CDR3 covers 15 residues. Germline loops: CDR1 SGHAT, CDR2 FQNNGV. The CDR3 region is CASSLGGGRADTQYF. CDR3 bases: TGTGCCAGCAGCTTAGGAGGGGGGCGCGCAGATACGCAGTATTTT.

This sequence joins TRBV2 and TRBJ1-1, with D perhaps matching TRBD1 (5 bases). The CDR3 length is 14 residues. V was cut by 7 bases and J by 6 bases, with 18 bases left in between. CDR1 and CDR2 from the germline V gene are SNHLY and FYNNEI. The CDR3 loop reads CASTADTAPSEAFF. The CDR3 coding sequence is TGTGCCAGCACCGCGGACACGGCCCCCTCTGAAGCTTTCTTT.

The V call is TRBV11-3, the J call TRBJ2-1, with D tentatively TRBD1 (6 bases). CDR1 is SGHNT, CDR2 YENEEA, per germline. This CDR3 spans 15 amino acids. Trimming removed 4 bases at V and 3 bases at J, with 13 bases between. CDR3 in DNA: TGTGCCAGCAGCTACGCCGGGACAAACTACAATGAGCAGTTCTTC. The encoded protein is CASSYAGTNYNEQFF.

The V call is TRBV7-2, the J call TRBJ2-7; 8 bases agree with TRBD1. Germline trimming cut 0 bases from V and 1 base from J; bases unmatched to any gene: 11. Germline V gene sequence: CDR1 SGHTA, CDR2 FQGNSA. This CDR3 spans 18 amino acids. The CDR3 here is CASSLAHSQGEVSYEQYF. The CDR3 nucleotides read TGTGCCAGCAGCTTAGCGCATTCACAGGGGGAGGTGTCCTACGAGCAGTACTTC.

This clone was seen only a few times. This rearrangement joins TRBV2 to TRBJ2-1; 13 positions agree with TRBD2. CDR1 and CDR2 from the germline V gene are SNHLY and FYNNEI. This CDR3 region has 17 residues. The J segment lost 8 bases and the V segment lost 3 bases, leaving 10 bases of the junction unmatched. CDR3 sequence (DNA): TGTGCCAGCAGTGACGTCTTACTAGCGGGAGGGGCTGATGAGCAGTTCTTC. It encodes CASSDVLLAGGADEQFF.

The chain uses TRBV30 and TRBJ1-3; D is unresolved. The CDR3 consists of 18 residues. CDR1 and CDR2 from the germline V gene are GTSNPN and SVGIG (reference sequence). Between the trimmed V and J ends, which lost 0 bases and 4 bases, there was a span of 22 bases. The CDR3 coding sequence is TGTGCCTGGAGTGTAGGGATAGGGAGGTACAATCGAGGAAACACCATATATTTT. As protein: CAWSVGIGRYNRGNTIYF.

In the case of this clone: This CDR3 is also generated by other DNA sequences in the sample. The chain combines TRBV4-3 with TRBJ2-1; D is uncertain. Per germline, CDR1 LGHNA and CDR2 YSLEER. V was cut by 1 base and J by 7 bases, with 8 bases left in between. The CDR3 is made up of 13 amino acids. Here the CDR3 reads CASSQGGGNEQFF. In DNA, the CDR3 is TGCGCCAGCAGCCAAGGGGGTGGAAATGAGCAGTTCTTC.

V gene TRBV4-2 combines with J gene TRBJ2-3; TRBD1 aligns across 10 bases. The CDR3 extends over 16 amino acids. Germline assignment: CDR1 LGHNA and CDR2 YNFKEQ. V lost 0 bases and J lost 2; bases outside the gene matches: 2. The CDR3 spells CASSQEGTGATDTQYF. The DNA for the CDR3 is TGTGCCAGCAGCCAAGAGGGGACAGGGGCCACAGATACGCAGTATTTT.

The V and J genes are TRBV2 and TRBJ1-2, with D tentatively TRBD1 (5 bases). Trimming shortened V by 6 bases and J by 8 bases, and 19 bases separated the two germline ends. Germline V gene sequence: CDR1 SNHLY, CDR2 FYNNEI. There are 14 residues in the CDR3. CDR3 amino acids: CASSRDGSLGGYTF. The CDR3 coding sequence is TGTGCCAGCAGCCGGGACGGATCATTGGGGGGCTACACCTTC.

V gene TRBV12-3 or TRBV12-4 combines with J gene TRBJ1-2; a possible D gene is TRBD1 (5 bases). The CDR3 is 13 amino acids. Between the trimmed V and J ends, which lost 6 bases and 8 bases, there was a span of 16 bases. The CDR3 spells CASRGDYEGGYTF. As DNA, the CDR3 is TGTGCCAGCAGAGGGGACTACGAGGGGGGCTACACCTTC.

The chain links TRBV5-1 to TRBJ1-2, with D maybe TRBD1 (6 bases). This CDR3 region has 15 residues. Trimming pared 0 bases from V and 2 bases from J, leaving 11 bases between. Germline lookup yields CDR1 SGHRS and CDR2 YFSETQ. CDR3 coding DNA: TGCGCCAGCAGCTTGGCCGGGACATCGAACTATGGCTACACCTTC. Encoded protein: CASSLAGTSNYGYTF. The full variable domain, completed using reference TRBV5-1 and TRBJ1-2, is KAGVTQTPRYLIKTRGQQVTLSCSPISGHRSVSWYQQTPGQGLQFLFEYFSETQRNKGNFPGRFSGRQFSNSRSEMNVSTLELGDSALYLCASSLAGTSNYGYTFGSGTRLTVV.

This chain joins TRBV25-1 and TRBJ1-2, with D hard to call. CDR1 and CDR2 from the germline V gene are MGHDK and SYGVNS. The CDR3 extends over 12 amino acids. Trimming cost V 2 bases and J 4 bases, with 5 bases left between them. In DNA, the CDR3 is TGTGCCAGCAGTGAAGGGTTCTATGGCTACACCTTC. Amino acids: CASSEGFYGYTF.

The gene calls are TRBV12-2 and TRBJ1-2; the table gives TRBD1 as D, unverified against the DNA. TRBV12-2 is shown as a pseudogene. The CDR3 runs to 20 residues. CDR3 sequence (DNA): TGTGCAAGTCGCTTAGCGCCCCACCAGACAGGGGGACGAGGTAACTATGGCTACACCTTC. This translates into CASRLAPHQTGGRGNYGYTF.